These T cell receptor beta chains were read from a single sample in a study of blood T cell repertoires in COVID-19. Data came from immunoSEQ multiplex PCR; TCRdb stores just in-frame clones and leaves some out. Here the sample spans around 180,000 clones, under 85% being singletons. The sequencing input was peripheral blood. These TCRs come from a human donor in a cohort sampled during active COVID-19. Each CDR3 is given with its conserved first and last residue. Fields, in order: CDR3 length, clone size, V gene, J gene, D gene, CDR3 protein, CDR3 DNA. The D gene is left open where the match is weak. Clone size, where shown, is once, few, many, or a class for clones that have expanded.

15	-	TRBV7-2	TRBJ1-2	TRBD1	CASSRPGQENYGYTF	TGTGCCAGCAGCCGCCCGGGACAGGAAAACTATGGCTACACCTTC
16	few	TRBV5-1	TRBJ2-3	TRBD2	CASSLDLGLSTDTQYF	TGCGCCAGCAGCTTGGACCTGGGACTAAGCACAGATACGCAGTATTTT
15	-	TRBV2	TRBJ1-1	-	CASSLPAGPGTEAFF	TGTGCCAGCAGTCTGCCGGCGGGGCCGGGCACTGAAGCTTTCTTT
14	-	TRBV5-1	TRBJ2-5	-	CASSYRDTQETQYF	TGCGCCAGCAGCTACCGGGACACACAAGAGACCCAGTACTTC
15	few	TRBV6-5	TRBJ1-5	-	CASRSGGVSNQPQHF	TGTGCCAGCAGGTCCGGAGGGGTCAGCAATCAGCCCCAGCATTTT
16	-	TRBV18	TRBJ2-7	-	CASSPPERFSSYEQYF	TGTGCCAGCTCACCACCGGAGAGATTCAGCTCCTACGAGCAGTACTTC
14	-	TRBV5-8	TRBJ2-1	-	CASSLAPRVAEQFF	TGTGCCAGCAGCTTGGCCCCCCGGGTGGCTGAGCAGTTCTTC
14	-	TRBV7-3	TRBJ2-7	-	CASSNSTGIYEQYF	TGTGCCAGCAGCAACTCGACAGGTATATACGAGCAGTACTTC
14	once	TRBV10-3	TRBJ1-2	-	CAITQGSGNYGYTF	TGTGCCATCACTCAGGGGTCAGGGAATTATGGCTACACCTTC
16	-	TRBV5-4	TRBJ2-2	-	CASSLLGRAGTGELFF	TGTGCCAGCAGCTTGCTTGGAAGGGCGGGCACCGGGGAGCTGTTTTTT
13	-	TRBV30	TRBJ2-7	-	CAWRGGASYEQYF	TGTGCCTGGAGGGGCGGGGCCTCCTACGAGCAGTACTTC
14	-	TRBV6-1	TRBJ1-2	-	CASSDVRETYGYTF	TGTGCCAGCAGTGATGTCCGGGAGACCTATGGCTACACCTTC
17	-	TRBV7-2	TRBJ2-5	-	CASSLGPLWGGRETQYF	TGTGCCAGCAGCTTAGGCCCTTTATGGGGGGGCCGGGAGACCCAGTACTTC
15	-	TRBV5-6	TRBJ1-5	TRBD1	CASSSSGTGGQPQHF	TGTGCCAGCAGCTCGTCCGGGACAGGGGGCCAGCCCCAGCATTTT
15	-	TRBV7-9	TRBJ1-6	TRBD1	CASSPPTGGDSPLHF	TGTGCCAGCAGCCCACCGACAGGGGGAGACTCACCCCTCCACTTT
13	-	TRBV5-6	TRBJ2-5	-	CASSLEVRETQYF	TGTGCCAGCAGCTTGGAGGTGAGGGAGACCCAGTACTTC
13	-	TRBV5-4	TRBJ1-1	-	CASSTGMNTEAFF	TGTGCCAGCAGTACCGGTATGAACACTGAAGCTTTCTTT
16	-	TRBV3-1/TRBV3-2	TRBJ2-1	TRBD2	CASSRGTSGGANEQFF	TGTGCCAGCAGCCGCGGGACTAGCGGGGGGGCCAATGAGCAGTTCTTC
16	-	TRBV3-1/TRBV3-2	TRBJ2-7	-	CASSPDGGTGPYEQYF	TGTGCCAGCAGCCCGGACGGGGGGACAGGTCCCTACGAGCAGTACTTC
14	-	TRBV27	TRBJ1-6	TRBD1	CASSFGQGNSPLHF	TGTGCCAGCAGTTTTGGACAGGGTAATTCACCCCTCCACTTT
14	once	TRBV9	TRBJ1-6	-	CASSVEARDSPLHF	TGTGCCAGCAGCGTAGAAGCCCGGGATTCACCCCTCCACTTT
13	-	TRBV29-1	TRBJ2-1	TRBD1	CSVRQGPENEQFF	TGCAGCGTCCGACAGGGCCCGGAGAATGAGCAGTTCTTC
17	-	TRBV5-1	TRBJ1-1	-	CASSFSGSRTGNTEAFF	TGCGCCAGCAGCTTTTCGGGGTCTCGCACGGGGAACACTGAAGCTTTCTTT
13	-	TRBV3-1/TRBV3-2	TRBJ2-3	-	CASSQVKEGTQYF	TGTGCCAGCAGCCAAGTGAAAGAGGGTACGCAGTATTTT
17	-	TRBV3-1/TRBV3-2	TRBJ2-6	-	CASSQRHLLSGANVLTF	TGTGCCAGCAGCCAAAGACACCTCCTCTCTGGGGCCAACGTCCTGACTTTC
16	-	TRBV6-6	TRBJ2-3	-	CASSRGAEGITDTQYF	TGTGCCAGCAGTCGAGGGGCCGAAGGAATAACAGATACGCAGTATTTT
17	-	TRBV13	TRBJ2-1	TRBD1	CASSQGVGTGGHYEQFF	TGTGCCAGCAGCCAGGGTGTTGGGACAGGTGGTCATTATGAGCAGTTCTTC
14	-	TRBV19	TRBJ2-7	TRBD1	CASSGQETSYEQYF	TGTGCCAGTAGCGGACAGGAAACTTCCTACGAGCAGTACTTC
15	-	TRBV5-6	TRBJ1-3	TRBD1	CASSWGTGGGNTIYF	TGTGCCAGCAGCTGGGGGACAGGCGGTGGAAACACCATATATTTT
14	-	TRBV5-4	TRBJ2-5	-	CASSLRLSQETQYF	TGTGCCAGCAGCTTGCGACTCAGCCAAGAGACCCAGTACTTC
13	-	TRBV6-5	TRBJ1-5	-	CASRDSYNQPQHF	TGTGCCAGCAGGGACAGCTACAATCAGCCCCAGCATTTT
16	-	TRBV20-1	TRBJ2-5	TRBD2	CSASETSGGAVETQYF	TGCAGTGCTAGTGAGACTAGCGGGGGGGCCGTGGAGACCCAGTACTTC
13	-	TRBV3-1/TRBV3-2	TRBJ1-1	-	CASRHGRGTEAFF	TGTGCCAGCAGACATGGGAGGGGCACTGAAGCTTTCTTT
14	few	TRBV10-2	TRBJ1-1	-	CASSESIRLTEAFF	TGCGCCAGCAGTGAGTCGATCAGGTTGACTGAAGCTTTCTTT
14	-	TRBV2	TRBJ1-5	TRBD1	CASSEGQPPQPQHF	TGTGCCAGCAGTGAGGGACAGCCCCCACAGCCCCAGCATTTT
15	-	TRBV6-5	TRBJ2-5	-	CASIPLGTLQETQYF	TGTGCCAGCATCCCCTTAGGGACTTTACAAGAGACCCAGTACTTC
14	-	TRBV11-2	TRBJ2-7	TRBD2	CASSATSGGYEQYF	TGTGCCAGCAGTGCTACTAGCGGGGGCTACGAGCAGTACTTC
17	few	TRBV3-1/TRBV3-2	TRBJ1-5	TRBD1	CASSARGKGTGGQPQHF	TGTGCCAGCAGCGCAAGGGGGAAGGGGACAGGGGGACAGCCCCAGCATTTT